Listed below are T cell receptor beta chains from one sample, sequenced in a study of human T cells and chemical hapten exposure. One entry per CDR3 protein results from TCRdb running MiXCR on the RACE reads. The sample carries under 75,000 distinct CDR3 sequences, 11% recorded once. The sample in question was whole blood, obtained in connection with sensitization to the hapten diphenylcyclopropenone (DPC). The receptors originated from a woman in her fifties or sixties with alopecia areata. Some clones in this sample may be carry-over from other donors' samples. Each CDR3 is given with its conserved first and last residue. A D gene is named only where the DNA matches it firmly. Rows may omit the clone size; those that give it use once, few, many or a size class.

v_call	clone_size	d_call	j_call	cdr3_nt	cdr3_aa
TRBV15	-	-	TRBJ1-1	TGTGCCACCAGCCGCGCCAGCCGAAGTACTGAAGCTTTCTTT	CATSRASRSTEAFF
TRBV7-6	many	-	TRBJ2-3	TGTGCCAGCAGCCTACAGCGCGTGGGGGTCACAGATACGCAGTATTTT	CASSLQRVGVTDTQYF
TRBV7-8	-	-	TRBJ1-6	TGTGCCAGCAGCGCGCCTTATAATTCACCCCTCCACTTT	CASSAPYNSPLHF
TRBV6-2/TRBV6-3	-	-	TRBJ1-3	TGTGCCAGCACCACCATCCGGGACCCACCTGGAAACACCATATATTTT	CASTTIRDPPGNTIYF
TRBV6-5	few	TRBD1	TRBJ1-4	TGTGCCAGCAGGACAGGGTCTGAAAAACTGTTTTTT	CASRTGSEKLFF
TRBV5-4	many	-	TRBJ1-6	TGTGCCAGCAGGCGGGACATGACGGATTCACCCCTCCACTTT	CASRRDMTDSPLHF
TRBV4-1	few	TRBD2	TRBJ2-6	TGCGCCAGCAGCCAAACTAGCGGGGCTTTCTCTGGGGCCAACGTCCTGACTTTC	CASSQTSGAFSGANVLTF
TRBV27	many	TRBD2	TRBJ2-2	TGTGCCAGCAGTCCCCCATTAGGGACTATGAACACCGGGGAGCTGTTTTTT	CASSPPLGTMNTGELFF
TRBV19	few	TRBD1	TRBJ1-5	TGTGCCAGTACAGGGGGCAGGGATCAGCCCCAGCATTTT	CASTGGRDQPQHF
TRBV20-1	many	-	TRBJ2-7	TGCAGTGCTAGAGTCATTCGCCAGTCGAACGAGCAGTACTTC	CSARVIRQSNEQYF
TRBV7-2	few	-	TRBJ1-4	TGTGCCAGCAGCAACCGGGACACCGAAAAACTGTTTTTT	CASSNRDTEKLFF
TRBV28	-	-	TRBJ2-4	TGTGCCAGCAGTTCAGGGTCCAAAAACATTCAGTACTTC	CASSSGSKNIQYF
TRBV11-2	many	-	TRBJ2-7	TGTGCCAGCAAAGAGTCTGGCTCCTACGAGCAGTACTTC	CASKESGSYEQYF
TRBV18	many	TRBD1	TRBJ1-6	TGTGCCAGCTCACCCGGACAGGGAACTAATTCACCCCTCCACTTT	CASSPGQGTNSPLHF
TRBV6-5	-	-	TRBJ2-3	TGTGCCAGCAGTTACTCCCCCAGCTTTGATCAGCCCCAGTATTTT	CASSYSPSFDQPQYF
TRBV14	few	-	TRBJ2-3	TGTGCCAGCAGCCAAGTTGGCCTACGCACAGATACGCAGTATTTT	CASSQVGLRTDTQYF
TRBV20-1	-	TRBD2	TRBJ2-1	TGCAGTGCTAGAAGGACTAGGGCCAGGGATGAGCAGTTCTTC	CSARRTRARDEQFF
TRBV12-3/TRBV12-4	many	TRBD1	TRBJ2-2	TGTGCCAGCAGTCAATGGACAGGGCCAACCGGGGAGCTGTTTTTT	CASSQWTGPTGELFF